Following are 30 T cell receptor beta chains from one sample sequenced in a study of shared clonotypes between healthy human individuals. The repertoire was sequenced with immunoSEQ multiplex PCR; TCRdb's copy has only in-frame clones and lacks some. The sample has approximately 2,000,000 clones; 80% to 95% are singletons. It was CD45RO-negative cells, positively selected for CCR7, that made up naive CD8 cells, with terminally differentiated effector memory CD45RA+ cells excluded. Sequencing input: naive CD8+ T cells from PBMCs. These receptors all come from a man aged 18 to 30 in good health. Some clones in this sample may be carry-over from other donors' samples.

This chain uses TRBV7-9 with TRBJ1-2, with 10 bases that match TRBD1. With 5 bases clipped from V and 2 bases from J, the junction kept 5 bases outside the gene matches. This CDR3 spans 15 amino acids. CDR1 is SEHNR and CDR2 is FQNEAQ in the germline V gene (reference sequence). The CDR3 sequence is CASSPRGQGNYGYTF. The CDR3 DNA follows: TGTGCCAGCAGCCCCCGGGGACAGGGGAACTATGGCTACACCTTC.

The chain joins TRBV10-1 to TRBJ2-2; TRBD2 agrees at 8 bases. Germline-derived CDR1 and CDR2 are WNHNN and SYGVQD (reference sequence). The CDR3 runs to 14 residues. The V and J ends lost 8 bases and 6 bases, in that order; junction bases with no gene match: 8. The CDR3 sequence is CASVIAGTAGELFF. The CDR3 DNA follows: TGCGCCAGCGTCATAGCGGGAACGGCCGGGGAGCTGTTTTTT.

This chain links TRBV14 with TRBJ1-1; the D gene is possibly TRBD1 (5 bases). Germline V gene data show CDR1 as SGHDN and CDR2 as FVKESK. The CDR3 runs 16 residues. With 0 bases removed from V and 0 bases from J, the gap between germline ends came to 11 bases. The CDR3 region has the DNA TGTGCCAGCAGCCAAGATCGGTGGGGGATGAACACTGAAGCTTTCTTT. Translation gives CASSQDRWGMNTEAFF. The entire variable domain, with the rest obtained from reference TRBV14 and TRBJ1-1, is as follows: EAGVTQFPSHSVIEKGQTVTLRCDPISGHDNLYWYRRVMGKEIKFLLHFVKESKQDESGMPNNRFLAERTGGTYSTLKVQPAELEDSGVYFCASSQDRWGMNTEAFFGQGTRLTVV.

The gene calls are TRBV6-1 and TRBJ2-7; TRBD2 matches at 7 bases. This CDR3 is built from 15 residues. V was clipped by 3 bases and J by 4 bases; unmatched bases: 9. Germline V gene data show CDR1 as MNHNS and CDR2 as SASEGT. The CDR3 bases are TGTGCCAGCAGTGAGTGGTTTGGGGGGGGATACGAGCAGTACTTC. It is translated as CASSEWFGGGYEQYF.

With regard to this clone: In the same sample, other DNA sequences code for this CDR3. The chain combines TRBV19 with TRBJ2-1; 11 bases agree with TRBD2. This CDR3 has 15 residues. V shed 3 bases and J 4 bases; nucleotides not matched to a gene: 2. Germline-derived CDR1 and CDR2 are LNHDA and SQIVND (reference sequence). Here the CDR3 DNA reads TGTGCCAGTAGTATGGGACTAGCGGATTACAATGAGCAGTTCTTC. It is translated as CASSMGLADYNEQFF. The variable domain in full, completed from reference TRBV19 and TRBJ2-1, reads DGGITQSPKYLFRKEGQNVTLSCEQNLNHDAMYWYRQDPGQGLRLIYYSQIVNDFQKGDIAEGYSVSREKKESFPLTVTSAQKNPTAFYLCASSMGLADYNEQFFGPGTRLTVL.

This clone appeared a single time. The gene calls are TRBV27 and TRBJ2-7, with 10 positions matching TRBD1. The CDR3 covers 15 residues. J lost 2 bases, V lost 5 bases, and 6 bases had no gene match. Germline V lookup: CDR1 MNHEY, CDR2 SMNVEV (reference sequence). CDR3 nucleotide sequence: TGTGCCAGCAGTAACCGGACAGGGGGAACCTACGAGCAGTACTTC. Translation: CASSNRTGGTYEQYF.

V is TRBV27 and J is TRBJ2-1; D is possibly TRBD2 (7 bases). The CDR3 spans 12 residues. Germline V lookup: CDR1 MNHEY, CDR2 SMNVEV (reference sequence). Trimming stripped 8 bases from V and 14 bases from J, with 19 bases between. The DNA for the CDR3 is TGTGCCAGCTCTGAGGGGGGGACCGGAGAGTTCTTC. Amino acid sequence: CASSEGGTGEFF.

This chain links TRBV6-6 with TRBJ2-2; D gene uncertain. Germline-derived CDR1 and CDR2 are MNHNY and SVGAGI (reference sequence). The CDR3 is 15 amino acids. Trimming shortened V by 2 bases and J by 2 bases, and 9 bases separated the two germline ends. The CDR3 sequence is CASSYAVLNTGELFF. Here the CDR3 DNA reads TGTGCCAGCAGTTACGCGGTTCTTAACACCGGGGAGCTGTTTTTT.

This CDR3 reads CASSFPFDNSQETQYF. As DNA, the CDR3 is TGTGCCAGCAGCTTCCCTTTTGACAACTCACAAGAGACCCAGTACTTC. The chain links TRBV11-2 to TRBJ2-5; D gene ambiguous. Germline V gene data show CDR1 as SGHAT and CDR2 as FQNNGV. CDR3 size: 16 residues. Trimming stripped 3 bases from V and 2 bases from J, with 16 bases between. Supplemented by reference TRBV11-2 and TRBJ2-5, the full variable domain reads EAGVAQSPRYKIIEKRQSVAFWCNPISGHATLYWYQQILGQGPKLLIQFQNNGVVDDSQLPKDRFSAERLKGVDSTLKIQPAKLEDSAVYLCASSFPFDNSQETQYFGPGTRLLVL.

The gene calls are TRBV28 and TRBJ1-4; the match to TRBD1 covers 9 bases. In germline, CDR1 is MDHEN, CDR2 SYDVKM. This CDR3 region has 14 residues. V was clipped by 4 bases and J by 10 bases; unmatched bases: 7. The DNA of the CDR3 is TGTGCCAGCAGTTCTAGGACAGGGGTTGGAAAACTGTTTTTT. Translating gives CASSSRTGVGKLFF.

The chain employs TRBV25-1 and TRBJ2-1; D is unclear. V was cut by 3 bases and J by 9 bases, with 15 bases left in between. Per the germline V gene, CDR1 is MGHDK and CDR2 is SYGVNS. The CDR3 sequence is 14 residues long. CDR3 amino acids: CASSDRFVGSEQFF. The CDR3 DNA reads as TGTGCCAGCAGTGATAGGTTTGTGGGAAGTGAGCAGTTCTTC.

V and J are TRBV7-9 and TRBJ1-1, with D maybe TRBD1 (5 bases). The germline gives CDR1 SEHNR, CDR2 FQNEAQ (reference sequence). This CDR3 is built from 14 residues. Trimming removed 4 bases from V and 1 base from J, with 10 bases in between. The CDR3 coding sequence is TGTGCCAGCAGCTGGGGACCGGGGAACACTGAAGCTTTCTTT. Translated: CASSWGPGNTEAFF.

This clone appeared a single time. The chain combines TRBV28 with TRBJ2-7; no clear D. In germline, CDR1 is MDHEN, CDR2 SYDVKM. The CDR3 contains 14 residues. Trimming took 3 bases from V and 3 from J, leaving 12 bases between them. CDR3 in DNA: TGTGCCAGCAGTTTCCGGCCATCATTCTACGAGCAGTACTTC. It codes for CASSFRPSFYEQYF.

The chain is built from TRBV5-1 and TRBJ2-5, with D perhaps TRBD1 or TRBD2 (6 bases each). Germline values: CDR1 SGHRS, CDR2 YFSETQ. Trimming took off 1 base at V and 5 bases at J, with 15 bases between the two ends. This CDR3 contains 15 residues. CDR3 nucleotides: TGCGCCAGCAGCTTGTCATCGGGGGCCGGGGAGACCCAGTACTTC. Protein sequence: CASSLSSGAGETQYF.

J is TRBJ1-5 and V is TRBV7-2; unclear D gene. With 1 base removed from V and 7 bases from J, the gap between germline ends came to 11 bases. The germline V gene has CDR1 SGHTA and CDR2 FQGNSA. CDR3 length: 14 amino acids. CDR3 sequence (DNA): TGTGCCAGCAGCTTAGGCCATACGGGGCAGCCCCAGCATTTT. Translating gives CASSLGHTGQPQHF.

V gene TRBV6-4 combines with J gene TRBJ2-1; 8 bases are a match to TRBD1. CDR1 is MRHNA and CDR2 is SNTAGT in the germline V gene. The ends lost 4 bases at V and 8 bases at J; junction bases unmatched: 7. The CDR3 runs to 14 residues. In DNA form, the CDR3 reads TGTGCCAGCAGTGCGGGTCAGGGGGCTCATGAGCAGTTCTTC. Its protein product is CASSAGQGAHEQFF.

With regard to this clone: The sample holds other DNA sequences that translate to the same CDR3. This rearrangement joins TRBV7-6 to TRBJ2-1; TRBD2 aligns across 10 bases. The CDR3 covers 16 residues. Per germline, CDR1 SGHVS and CDR2 FNYEAQ. The J segment lost 0 bases and the V segment lost 3 bases, leaving 2 bases of the junction unmatched. The CDR3 is CASSLASGSSYNEQFF. DNA of the CDR3: TGTGCCAGCAGCTTGGCTAGCGGGAGCTCCTACAATGAGCAGTTCTTC.

The chain uses TRBV5-1 and TRBJ2-3, with D perhaps TRBD1 or TRBD2 (5 bases each). Germline V lookup: CDR1 SGHRS, CDR2 YFSETQ. The CDR3 has 16 residues. V was cut by 4 bases and J by 2 bases, with 17 bases left in between. This CDR3 is CASSPEEGRHTDTQYF. CDR3 in DNA: TGCGCCAGCAGCCCTGAAGAGGGGCGGCACACAGATACGCAGTATTTT.

The rearrangement links TRBV19 to TRBJ1-1; 10 bases fit TRBD1. CDR3 length: 14 residues. V was pared by 5 bases and J by 4 bases, with 4 bases of the junction left unmatched. Germline CDR1 and CDR2: LNHDA and SQIVND (reference sequence). The CDR3 DNA reads as TGTGCCAGTAGTCTCTGGACAGGGGGCACTGAAGCTTTCTTT. Protein product: CASSLWTGGTEAFF.

The rearrangement joins TRBV2 to TRBJ2-3, with 10 bases matching TRBD2. In germline, CDR1 is SNHLY, CDR2 FYNNEI. This CDR3 contains 14 residues. V gave up 5 bases and J gave up 4 bases; unmatched junction bases: 3. The CDR3 here is CASSSGRVPDTQYF. For the CDR3, the DNA is TGTGCCAGCAGTAGCGGGAGGGTTCCAGATACGCAGTATTTT.

V usage is TRBV7-8 and J usage is TRBJ2-1; tentatively, D is TRBD1 or TRBD2 (5 bases each). Germline CDR1 is SGHVS and CDR2 is FQNEAQ. CDR3 length equals 16 residues. Trimming stripped 1 base from V and 4 bases from J, with 14 bases between. CDR3 region: CASSLGGARKYNEQFF. The CDR3 DNA follows: TGTGCCAGCAGCTTAGGAGGGGCGAGGAAGTACAATGAGCAGTTCTTC.

The chain combines TRBV6-5 with TRBJ2-7; TRBD1 matches 9 bases. V shed 6 bases and J 3 bases; nucleotides not matched to a gene: 6. The CDR3 spans 14 residues. Germline V gene data show CDR1 as MNHEY and CDR2 as SVGAGI. The CDR3 coding sequence is TGTGCCAGCAGCCAGGGACAGGGCTTCTACGAGCAGTACTTC. Amino acid sequence: CASSQGQGFYEQYF.

The chain couples TRBV5-5 to TRBJ1-4; the D gene is possibly TRBD1 (6 bases). V was trimmed by 4 bases and J by 5 bases, leaving 15 bases between them. Germline CDR1 is SGHKS and CDR2 is YYEKEE (reference sequence). The CDR3 consists of 15 residues. This chain's CDR3 is CASSRGGQGNEKLFF. The DNA for the CDR3 is TGTGCCAGCAGCCGCGGCGGTCAGGGGAATGAAAAACTGTTTTTT.

The V call is TRBV13, the J call TRBJ2-3; TRBD1 aligns across 7 bases. The CDR3 is 16 residues long. From germline, CDR1 is PRHDT and CDR2 FYEKMQ (reference sequence). V lost 0 bases to trimming and J lost 7 bases; unmatched junction nucleotides: 10. Written as DNA, the CDR3 is TGTGCCAGCAGCTTAGGCCTTGAGACAGGGACAAATACGCAGTATTTT. Translation: CASSLGLETGTNTQYF.

The J gene is TRBJ2-1, the V gene TRBV6-5, with TRBD2 as a possible D gene (5 bases). The CDR3 covers 14 residues. CDR1 and CDR2 from the germline V gene are MNHEY and SVGAGI. V shed 6 bases and J shed 2 bases, with 11 bases lying between them. CDR3 in DNA: TGTGCCAGCAGCCCGACTAACACCTACAATGAGCAGTTCTTC. Its protein product is CASSPTNTYNEQFF.

A remark on this clone: Other nucleotide sequences in the sample specify the same CDR3. The J gene is TRBJ1-1, the V gene TRBV5-1; 8 bases are a match to TRBD1. With V trimmed by 4 bases and J by 1 base, 6 bases remained unmatched. This CDR3 comprises 15 residues. The germline V gene encodes CDR1 SGHRS and CDR2 YFSETQ. Written as DNA, the CDR3 is TGCGCCAGCAGCATATGGACAGGGAAGAACACTGAAGCTTTCTTT. This encodes CASSIWTGKNTEAFF.

This chain links TRBV28 with TRBJ1-3; possibly TRBD1 for D (5 bases). Germline V gene lookup returns CDR1 MDHEN and CDR2 SYDVKM. Trimming stripped 8 bases from V and 4 bases from J, with 15 bases between. CDR3 length: 14 amino acids. CDR3 residues: CASRWGTPGNTIYF. CDR3 DNA sequence: TGTGCCAGCCGCTGGGGGACGCCGGGAAACACCATATATTTT.

The V call is TRBV7-3, the J call TRBJ2-1, with 8 bases identical to TRBD1. Germline V gene sequence: CDR1 SGHTA, CDR2 FQGTGA. The CDR3 runs 15 residues. Trimming cost V 5 bases and J 3 bases; bases outside gene matches: 6. CDR3 sequence: CASSHGQGNYNEQFF. CDR3 DNA: TGTGCCAGCAGCCATGGACAGGGTAACTACAATGAGCAGTTCTTC.

The chain recombines TRBV5-4 with TRBJ1-2; D perhaps matches TRBD1 (6 bases). The CDR3 sequence is 16 residues long. Germline-derived CDR1 and CDR2 are SGHNT and YYREEE (reference sequence). Trimming stripped 0 bases from V and 4 bases from J, with 16 bases between. This CDR3 is CASSLGPQGFGYGYTF. In DNA form, the CDR3 reads TGTGCCAGCAGCTTGGGACCACAGGGTTTCGGCTATGGCTACACCTTC.

The V call is TRBV13, the J call TRBJ2-6, with 7 bases matching TRBD1. The CDR3 is 19 amino acids. J gave up 0 bases and V 5 bases, and 13 bases lay outside the gene matches. The germline V gene encodes CDR1 PRHDT and CDR2 FYEKMQ (reference sequence). The CDR3 DNA follows: TGTGCCAGCAGCAAGAGGGGGCCGTTTATGAGCTCTGGGGCCAACGTCCTGACTTTC. It encodes CASSKRGPFMSSGANVLTF.